Below are 3 T cell receptor beta chains sequenced from a single sample in a study of CD8 T cells in ankylosing spondylitis. One entry per CDR3 protein results from TCRdb running MiXCR on the 5' RACE reads. The sample lists tens of thousands of distinct CDR3 sequences, 4.5% to 6% occurring once. Source material: blood, either unsorted or a sorted T cell fraction (not recorded which). The source of these receptors is a male donor with ankylosing spondylitis or in good health (not recorded which).

The sample holds many counts of this clonotype. As DNA, the CDR3 is TGTGCCAGCAGTTTAGGGACAGGCTACGAGCAGTACTTC. Its translation: CASSLGTGYEQYF. The rearrangement joins TRBV12-3 or TRBV12-4 to TRBJ2-7, with 7 bases lining up with TRBD1. The V gene end was trimmed by 1 base and the J gene end by 3 bases; junction bases not matched to a gene: 0. CDR3 length equals 13 residues.

This clonotype was counted at least ten times. This chain links TRBV5-1 with TRBJ2-7; TRBD1 is a possible D gene (5 bases). The CDR3 loop spans 14 amino acids. Germline assignment: CDR1 SGHRS and CDR2 YFSETQ. The V end was cut by 0 bases, the J end by 6 bases, with 13 bases between. The CDR3 DNA follows: TGCGCCAGCAGCTTGGTTCCACAGGACCGCGAGCAGTACTTC. Amino acids: CASSLVPQDREQYF.

This clonotype was counted at least ten times. The chain joins TRBV7-3 to TRBJ2-3; D is unclear. Per germline, CDR1 SGHTA and CDR2 FQGTGA. The CDR3 sequence is 16 residues long. V was trimmed by 5 bases and J by 3 bases, leaving 18 bases between them. CDR3 amino acids: CASSPRPLDVTDTQYF. The CDR3 DNA is TGTGCCAGCAGCCCCCGGCCTTTGGACGTTACAGATACGCAGTATTTT.